This T cell receptor beta chain was sequenced in a study of blood T cells in healthy people across ages. The J segment lost 6 bases and the V segment lost 3 bases, leaving 7 bases of the junction unmatched. The germline V gene encodes CDR1 SGHAT and CDR2 FQNNGV. This CDR3 has 15 residues. A second about 7 to 12 cycle PCR used barcoded and J-beta primers. MiXCR, applied by TCRdb to the 5' RACE reads, yields one record per CDR3 protein. The sample has around 520,000 distinct CDR3 sequences, roughly a quarter seen once. The sample also formed part of further work on T cells of mothers and their children.

Specimen: blood. This chain joins TRBV11-2 and TRBJ2-7; 11 nucleotides line up with TRBD2. This receptor was identified in a boy between 2 and 10 years old in good health. The CDR3 nucleotides read TGTGCCAGCAGCTTTTCGACTAGCGGGGTGCTCGAGCAGTACTTC. As protein: CASSFSTSGVLEQYF.